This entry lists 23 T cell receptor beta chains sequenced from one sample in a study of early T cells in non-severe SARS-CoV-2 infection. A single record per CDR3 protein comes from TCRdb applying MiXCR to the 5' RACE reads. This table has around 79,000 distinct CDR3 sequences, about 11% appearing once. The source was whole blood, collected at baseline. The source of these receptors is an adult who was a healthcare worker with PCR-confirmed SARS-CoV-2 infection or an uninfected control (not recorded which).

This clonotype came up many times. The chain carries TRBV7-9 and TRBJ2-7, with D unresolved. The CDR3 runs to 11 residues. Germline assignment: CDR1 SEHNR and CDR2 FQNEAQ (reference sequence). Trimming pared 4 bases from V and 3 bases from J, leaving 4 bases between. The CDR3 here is CASSSYYEQYF. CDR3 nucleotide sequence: TGTGCCAGCAGCTCCTACTACGAGCAGTACTTC. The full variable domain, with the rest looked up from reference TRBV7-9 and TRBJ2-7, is DTGVSQNPRHKITKRGQNVTFRCDPISEHNRLYWYRQTLGQGPEFLTYFQNEAQLEKSRLLSDRFSAERPKGSFSTLEIQRTEQGDSAMYLCASSSYYEQYFGPGTRLTVT.

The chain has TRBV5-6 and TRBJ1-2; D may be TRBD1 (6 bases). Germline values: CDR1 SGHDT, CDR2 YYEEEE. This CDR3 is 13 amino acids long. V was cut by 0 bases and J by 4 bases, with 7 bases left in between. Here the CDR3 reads CASSLVRGYGYTF. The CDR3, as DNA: TGTGCCAGCAGCTTGGTCAGGGGCTATGGCTACACCTTC.

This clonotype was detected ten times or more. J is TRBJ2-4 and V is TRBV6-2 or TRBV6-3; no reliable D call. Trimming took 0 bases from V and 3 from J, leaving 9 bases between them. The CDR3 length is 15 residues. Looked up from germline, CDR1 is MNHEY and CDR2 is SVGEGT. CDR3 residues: CASSYSGRNKNIQYF. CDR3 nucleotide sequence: TGTGCCAGCAGTTACTCGGGCAGGAACAAAAACATTCAGTACTTC.

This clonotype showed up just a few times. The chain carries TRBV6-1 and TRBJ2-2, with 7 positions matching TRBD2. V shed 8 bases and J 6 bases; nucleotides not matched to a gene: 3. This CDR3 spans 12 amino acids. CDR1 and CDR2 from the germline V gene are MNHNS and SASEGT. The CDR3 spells CASGGGPGELFF. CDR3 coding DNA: TGTGCCAGCGGGGGAGGGCCCGGGGAGCTGTTTTTT.

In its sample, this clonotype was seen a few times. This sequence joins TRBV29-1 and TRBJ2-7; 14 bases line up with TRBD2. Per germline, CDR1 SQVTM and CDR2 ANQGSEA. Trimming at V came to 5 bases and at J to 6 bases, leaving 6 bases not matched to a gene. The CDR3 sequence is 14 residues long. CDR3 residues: CSVRLAGGTGEQYF. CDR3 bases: TGCAGCGTTAGACTAGCGGGGGGGACTGGCGAGCAGTACTTC.

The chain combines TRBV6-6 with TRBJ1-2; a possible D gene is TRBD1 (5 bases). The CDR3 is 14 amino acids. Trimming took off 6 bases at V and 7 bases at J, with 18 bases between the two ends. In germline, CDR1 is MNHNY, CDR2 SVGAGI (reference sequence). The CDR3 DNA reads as TGTGCCAGCAGCCCATCAAGGGGTTCCGGTGGCTACACCTTC. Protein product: CASSPSRGSGGYTF.

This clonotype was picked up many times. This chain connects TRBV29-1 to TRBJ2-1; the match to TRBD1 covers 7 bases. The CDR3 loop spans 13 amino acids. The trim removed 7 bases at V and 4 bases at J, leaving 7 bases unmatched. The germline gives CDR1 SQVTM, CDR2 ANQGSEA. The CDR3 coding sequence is TGCAGCGGGACCGGGACAGATTACAATGAGCAGTTCTTC. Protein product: CSGTGTDYNEQFF.

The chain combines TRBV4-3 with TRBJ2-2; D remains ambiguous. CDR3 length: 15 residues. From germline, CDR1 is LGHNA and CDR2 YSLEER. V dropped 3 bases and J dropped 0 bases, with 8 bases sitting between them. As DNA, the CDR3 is TGCGCCAGCAGCCATGTCCATACGAACACCGGGGAGCTGTTTTTT. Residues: CASSHVHTNTGELFF.

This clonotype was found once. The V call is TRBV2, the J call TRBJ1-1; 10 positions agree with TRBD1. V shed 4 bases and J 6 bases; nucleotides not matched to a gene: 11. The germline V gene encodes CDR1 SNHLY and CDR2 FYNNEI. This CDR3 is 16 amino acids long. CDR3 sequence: CASSVGRQGASAEAFF. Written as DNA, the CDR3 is TGTGCCAGCAGTGTCGGACGACAGGGGGCGAGCGCTGAAGCTTTCTTT.

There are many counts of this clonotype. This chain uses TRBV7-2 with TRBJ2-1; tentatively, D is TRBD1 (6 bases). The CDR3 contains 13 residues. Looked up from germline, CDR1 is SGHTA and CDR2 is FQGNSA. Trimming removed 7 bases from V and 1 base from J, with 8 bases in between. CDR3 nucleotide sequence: TGTGCCAGCAACAGGGAGTCCTACAATGAGCAGTTCTTC. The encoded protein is CASNRESYNEQFF.

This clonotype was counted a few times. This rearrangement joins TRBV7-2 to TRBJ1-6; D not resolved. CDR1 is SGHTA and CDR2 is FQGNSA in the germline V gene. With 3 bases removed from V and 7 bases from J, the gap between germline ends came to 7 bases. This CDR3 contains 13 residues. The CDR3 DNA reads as TGTGCCAGCAGCTTGCCGGGAAATTCACCCCTCCACTTT. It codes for CASSLPGNSPLHF.

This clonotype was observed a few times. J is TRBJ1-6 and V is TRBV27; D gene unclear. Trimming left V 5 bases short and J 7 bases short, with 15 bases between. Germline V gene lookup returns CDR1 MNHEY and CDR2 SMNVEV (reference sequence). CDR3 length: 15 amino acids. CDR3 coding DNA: TGTGCCAGCAGTGTAGACCTCCTGGGGAATTCACCCCTCCACTTT. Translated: CASSVDLLGNSPLHF.

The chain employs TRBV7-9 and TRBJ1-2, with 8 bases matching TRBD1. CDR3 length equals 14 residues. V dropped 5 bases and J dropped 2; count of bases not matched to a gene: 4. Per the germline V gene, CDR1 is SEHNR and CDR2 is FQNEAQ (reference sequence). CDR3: CASSTGQGNYGYTF. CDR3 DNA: TGTGCCAGCAGCACCGGACAGGGCAACTATGGCTACACCTTC.

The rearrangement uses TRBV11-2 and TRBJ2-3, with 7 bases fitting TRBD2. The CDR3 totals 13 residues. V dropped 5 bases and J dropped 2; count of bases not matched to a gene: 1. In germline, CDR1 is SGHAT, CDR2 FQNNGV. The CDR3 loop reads CASSRDYTDTQYF. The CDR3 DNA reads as TGTGCCAGCAGCCGGGACTACACAGATACGCAGTATTTT.

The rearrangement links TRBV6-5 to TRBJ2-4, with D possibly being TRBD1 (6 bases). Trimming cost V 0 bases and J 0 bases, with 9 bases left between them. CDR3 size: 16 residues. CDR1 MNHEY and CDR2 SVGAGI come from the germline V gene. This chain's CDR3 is CASSYSSRGAKNIQYF. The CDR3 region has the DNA TGTGCCAGCAGTTACTCATCCAGGGGAGCCAAAAACATTCAGTACTTC.

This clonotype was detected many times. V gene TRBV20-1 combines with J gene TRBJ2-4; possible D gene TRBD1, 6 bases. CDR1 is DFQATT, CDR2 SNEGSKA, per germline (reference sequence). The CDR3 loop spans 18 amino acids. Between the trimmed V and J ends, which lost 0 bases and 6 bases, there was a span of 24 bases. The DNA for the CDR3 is TGCAGTGCTAGAGACCGTGGGGGATCGACAGGAGCTAGAAACATTCAGTACTTC. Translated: CSARDRGGSTGARNIQYF.

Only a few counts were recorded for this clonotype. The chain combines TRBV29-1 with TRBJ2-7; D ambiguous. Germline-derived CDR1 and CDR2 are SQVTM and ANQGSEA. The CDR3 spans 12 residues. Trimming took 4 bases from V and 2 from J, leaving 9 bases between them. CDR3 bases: TGCAGCGTTGGTAGCAGGACCTACGAGCAGTACTTC. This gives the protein CSVGSRTYEQYF.

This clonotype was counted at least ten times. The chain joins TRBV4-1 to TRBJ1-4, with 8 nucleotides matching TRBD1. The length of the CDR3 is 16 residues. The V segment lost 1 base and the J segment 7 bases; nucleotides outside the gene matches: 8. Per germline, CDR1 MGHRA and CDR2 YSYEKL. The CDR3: CASSQVRPDRAEKLFF. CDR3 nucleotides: TGCGCCAGCAGCCAAGTCCGCCCGGACAGGGCTGAAAAACTGTTTTTT.

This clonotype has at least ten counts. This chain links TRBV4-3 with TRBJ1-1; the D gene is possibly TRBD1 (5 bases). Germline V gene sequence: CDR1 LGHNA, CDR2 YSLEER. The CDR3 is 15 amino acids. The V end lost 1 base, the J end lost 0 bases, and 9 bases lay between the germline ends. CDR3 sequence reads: CASSQAGHMNTEAFF. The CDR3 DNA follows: TGCGCCAGCAGCCAAGCAGGACATATGAACACTGAAGCTTTCTTT.

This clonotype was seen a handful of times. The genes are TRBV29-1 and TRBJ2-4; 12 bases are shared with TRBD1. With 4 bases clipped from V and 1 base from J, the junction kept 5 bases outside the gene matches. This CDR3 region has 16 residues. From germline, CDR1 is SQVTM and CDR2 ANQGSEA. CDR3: CSVGDRGLGAKNIQYF. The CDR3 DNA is TGCAGCGTTGGGGACAGGGGGCTGGGGGCCAAAAACATTCAGTACTTC.

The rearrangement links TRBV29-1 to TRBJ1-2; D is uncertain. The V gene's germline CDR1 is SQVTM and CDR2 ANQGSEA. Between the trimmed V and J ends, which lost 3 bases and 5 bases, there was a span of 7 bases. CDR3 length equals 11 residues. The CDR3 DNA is TGCAGCGTTGACAAGGATTATGGCTACACCTTC. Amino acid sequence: CSVDKDYGYTF.

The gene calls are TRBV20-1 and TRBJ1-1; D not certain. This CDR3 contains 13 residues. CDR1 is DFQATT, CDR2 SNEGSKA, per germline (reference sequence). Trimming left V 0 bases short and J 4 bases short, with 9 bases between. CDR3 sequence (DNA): TGCAGTGCTAGAGATCCCCCAGGCACTGAAGCTTTCTTT. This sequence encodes CSARDPPGTEAFF.

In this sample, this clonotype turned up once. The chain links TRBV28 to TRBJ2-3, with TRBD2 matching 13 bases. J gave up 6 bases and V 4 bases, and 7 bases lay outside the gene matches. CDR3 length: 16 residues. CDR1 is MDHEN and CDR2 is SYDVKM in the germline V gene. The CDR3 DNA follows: TGTGCCAGCAGTTCACTAGCGGGGGGGCCTAAGGATACGCAGTATTTT. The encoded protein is CASSSLAGGPKDTQYF.